The 9 T cell receptor beta chains given below trace back to one sample, sequenced in a study of sequential checkpoint blockade in melanoma. Method: immunoSEQ multiplex PCR; TCRdb's copy keeps in-frame clones and lacks some. This sample yields under 20,000 clones, of which roughly 66% are seen a single time; approximately 20% belongs to the top ten. The treatment is: randomized to nivolumab then ipilimumab (arm A) or the reverse (arm B). Specimen: CD8+ T cells sorted from blood (inferred from file names), collected from a patient given nivolumab and ipilimumab in sequence. The receptor set was obtained from a human donor with melanoma.

CDR3 sequence reads: CASSYSTTSANYEQYF. Here the CDR3 DNA reads TGTGCCAGCAGTTACTCGACGACTAGCGCGAACTACGAGCAGTACTTC. The chain links TRBV6-5 to TRBJ2-7, with 8 bases identical to TRBD2. Germline V CDR1 and CDR2: MNHEY, SVGAGI. After removal of 0 bases from V and 3 bases from J, the junction contained 7 bases not matched to a gene. The CDR3 is made up of 16 amino acids.

The V gene is TRBV7-6, the J gene TRBJ2-7; TRBD2 aligns across 8 bases. The CDR3 is 16 amino acids. The J segment lost 0 bases and the V segment lost 1 base, leaving 5 bases of the junction unmatched. Germline CDR1 is SGHVS and CDR2 is FNYEAQ. The CDR3 coding sequence is TGTGCCAGCAGCTTAGGAGTAGCGGGGAGCTCCTACGAGCAGTACTTC. This sequence encodes CASSLGVAGSSYEQYF.

This CDR3 reads CASTPEPSSYNEQFF. CDR3 bases: TGTGCCAGTACCCCCGAGCCGAGCTCCTACAATGAGCAGTTCTTC. V is TRBV19 and J is TRBJ2-1; D unresolved. CDR1 and CDR2 (germline): LNHDA, SQIVND (reference sequence). The CDR3 is 15 residues long. Between the trimmed V and J ends, which lost 7 bases and 0 bases, there was a span of 13 bases.

This clone was found once. CDR3 nucleotide sequence: TGTGCCAGCAGCTCGCCCGGGACAGATCCATCCTACGAGCAGTACTTC. This codes for CASSSPGTDPSYEQYF. The chain has TRBV9 and TRBJ2-5, with TRBD1 identical over 7 bases. The DNA end lines up better with TRBJ2-7; the J call may be wrong. Germline V gene data show CDR1 as SGDLS and CDR2 as YYNGEE. This CDR3 comprises 16 residues.

V usage is TRBV5-6 and J usage is TRBJ2-7, with 10 bases aligning to TRBD2. Trimming at V came to 2 bases and at J to 2 bases, leaving 7 bases not matched to a gene. The CDR3 consists of 16 residues. CDR1 and CDR2 (germline): SGHDT, YYEEEE. In nucleotides, the CDR3 is TGTGCCAGCAGCTTCCCTAGCGGGGGCTACACCTACGAGCAGTACTTC. Protein product: CASSFPSGGYTYEQYF. The whole variable domain, remainder taken from reference TRBV5-6 and TRBJ2-7, is DAGVTQSPTHLIKTRGQQVTLRCSPKSGHDTVSWYQQALGQGPQFIFQYYEEEERQRGNFPDRFSGHQFPNYSSELNVNALLLGDSALYLCASSFPSGGYTYEQYFGPGTRLTVT.

This chain uses TRBV6-5 with TRBJ2-7, with a weak D call TRBD1 (6 bases). The CDR3 covers 15 residues. Germline CDR1 reads MNHEY; CDR2 reads SVGAGI. V lost 8 bases to trimming and J lost 0 bases, with 17 bases between them. The CDR3 spells CASQTYWTDSYEQYF. The CDR3 bases are TGTGCCAGCCAAACCTACTGGACAGACTCCTACGAGCAGTACTTC.

This clone was seen just once. The V gene is TRBV5-1, the J gene TRBJ1-1; 10 positions match TRBD1. Losses at the gene ends were 4 bases for V and 4 bases for J; bases not matched to a gene: 10. The CDR3 runs 16 residues. The germline V gene has CDR1 SGHRS and CDR2 YFSETQ. The CDR3 DNA reads TGCGCCAGCAGCAGGGGACAGGGGATTTTGGGCACTGAAGCTTTCTTT. It encodes CASSRGQGILGTEAFF.

Concerning this clone itself: At one end the junction does not follow the germline gene, possibly because of a read error. V usage is TRBV4-2 and J usage is TRBJ2-7; 7 bases match TRBD2. The germline gives CDR1 LGHNA, CDR2 YNFKEQ. This CDR3 comprises 16 residues. The CDR3 region has the DNA TGTGCCAGCAGCAAAGAGAAAAGCGGGGATACCTACGAGCAGTACTTC. Translation: CASSKEKSGDTYEQYF.

The CDR3 reads CSARDSRNQPQHF. The CDR3 DNA reads TGCAGCGCTCGGGACAGCCGCAATCAGCCCCAGCATTTT. The chain has TRBV29-1 and TRBJ1-5; 7 nucleotides align to TRBD1. V gave up 7 bases and J gave up 2 bases; unmatched junction bases: 5. The CDR3 runs to 13 residues. Germline V gene lookup returns CDR1 SQVTM and CDR2 ANQGSEA.